The following is a TCR beta chain sequence with its context. This record comes from a study of T cells in Graves' hyperthyroidism and ophthalmopathy. RNA transcripts gave rise to amplified TCR beta CDR3 regions. Initially, a first-round RT-PCR of the TCR CDR3 employed the HTBI primer set. In TCRdb, the multiplex PCR reads were re-called with MiXCR into one record per CDR3 protein. The repertoire includes some 690,000 distinct CDR3 sequences, roughly a sixth of them detected once, and about a sixth sits in the top ten. The sequencing sample was made of blood. This clonotype originated in a man aged 50 to 60 with Graves' hyperthyroidism.

This CDR3 is CSASQGAWGGELFF. CDR3 in DNA: TGCAGTGCTAGTCAGGGGGCATGGGGCGGGGAGCTGTTTTTT. This chain connects TRBV20-1 to TRBJ2-2, with TRBD1 matching 8 bases. CDR3 length equals 14 residues. Trimming removed 3 bases from V and 7 bases from J; junction bases left unmatched: 7. Germline CDR1 is DFQATT and CDR2 is SNEGSKA (reference sequence).